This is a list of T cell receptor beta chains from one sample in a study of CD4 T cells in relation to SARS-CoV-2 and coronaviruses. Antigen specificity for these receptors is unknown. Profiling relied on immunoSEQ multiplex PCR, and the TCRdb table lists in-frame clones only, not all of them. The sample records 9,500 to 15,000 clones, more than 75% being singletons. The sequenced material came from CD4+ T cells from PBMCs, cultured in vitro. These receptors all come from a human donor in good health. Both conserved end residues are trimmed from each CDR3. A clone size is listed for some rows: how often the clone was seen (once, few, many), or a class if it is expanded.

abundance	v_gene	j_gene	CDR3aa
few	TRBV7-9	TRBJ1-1	ASSSQGASTEAF
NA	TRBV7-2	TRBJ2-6	ASSLRGASSGANVLT
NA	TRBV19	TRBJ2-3	ASRSQGTDTQY
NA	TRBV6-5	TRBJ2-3	ASSYTFSRGTDTQY
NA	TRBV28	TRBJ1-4	ATCSRANEKLF
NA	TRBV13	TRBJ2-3	ASSSGPGLAGGPSADTQY
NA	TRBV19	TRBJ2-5	ASSSLAGRRETQY
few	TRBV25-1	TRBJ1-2	ASSEWEDGYT
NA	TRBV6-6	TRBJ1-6	ASSYSREEGSPLH
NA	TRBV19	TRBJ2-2	ASSGGTSGRYAGELF
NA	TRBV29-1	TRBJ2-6	SVEFITSSGANVLT
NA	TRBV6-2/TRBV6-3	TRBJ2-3	ASSSSLGTDTQY
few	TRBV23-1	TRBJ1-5	ASSQTGSNQPQH
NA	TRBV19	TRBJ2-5	ASRSRGAGTSFGETQY
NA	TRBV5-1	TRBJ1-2	ASSLQETRSYT
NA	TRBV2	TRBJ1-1	ASSYQGDTEAF
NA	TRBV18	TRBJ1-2	ASSQNDFYGYT
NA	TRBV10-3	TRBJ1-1	AITNRGTGNTEAF